This T cell receptor (beta chain) was captured by sequencing in a study of blood T cell repertoires in COVID-19. Study summary: Specimens from acute and convalescent COVID-19 originated in the United States, Italy and Spain. PBMCs, B-cell-depleted T cells, or T cells provided the cDNA or gDNA that made up the material.

The germline V gene encodes CDR1 SEHNR and CDR2 FQNEAQ (reference sequence). V lost 2 bases and J lost 5, with 9 bases in between. This CDR3 has 13 residues. The repertoire was sequenced with immunoSEQ multiplex PCR; TCRdb's copy has only in-frame clones and lacks some. The sample includes about 70,000 clones, roughly 76% of them seen just once. The chain couples TRBV7-9 to TRBJ1-1; D may be TRBD1 (5 bases). Sample: peripheral blood. This sequence was found in a woman aged 70-85 years with acute or convalescent COVID-19. The CDR3 DNA sequence: TGTGCCAGCAGCTTACAGGGAGGGACTGAAGCTTTCTTT. This encodes CASSLQGGTEAFF.